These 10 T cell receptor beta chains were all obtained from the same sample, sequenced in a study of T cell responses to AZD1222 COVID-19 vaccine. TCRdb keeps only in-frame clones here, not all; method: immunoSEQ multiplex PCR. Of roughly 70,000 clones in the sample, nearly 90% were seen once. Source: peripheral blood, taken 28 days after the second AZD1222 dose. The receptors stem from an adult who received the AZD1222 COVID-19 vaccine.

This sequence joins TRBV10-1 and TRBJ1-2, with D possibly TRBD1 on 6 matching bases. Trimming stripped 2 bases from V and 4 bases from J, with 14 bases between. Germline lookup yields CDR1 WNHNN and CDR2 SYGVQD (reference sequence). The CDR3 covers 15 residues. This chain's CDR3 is CASSERTVGIYGYTF. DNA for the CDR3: TGCGCCAGCAGTGAGCGGACAGTAGGGATCTATGGCTACACCTTC.

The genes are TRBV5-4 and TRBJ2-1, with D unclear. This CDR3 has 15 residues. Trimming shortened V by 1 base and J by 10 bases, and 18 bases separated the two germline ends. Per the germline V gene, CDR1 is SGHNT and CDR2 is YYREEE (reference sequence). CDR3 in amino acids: CASSLKVTGVGEQFF. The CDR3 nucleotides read TGTGCCAGCAGCTTGAAGGTGACTGGGGTCGGGGAGCAGTTCTTC.

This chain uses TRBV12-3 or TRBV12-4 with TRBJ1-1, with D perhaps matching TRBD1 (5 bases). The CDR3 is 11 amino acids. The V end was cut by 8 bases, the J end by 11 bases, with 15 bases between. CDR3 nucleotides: TGTGCCAGCGCTATGGGGGTTTCGGCTTTCTTT. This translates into CASAMGVSAFF.

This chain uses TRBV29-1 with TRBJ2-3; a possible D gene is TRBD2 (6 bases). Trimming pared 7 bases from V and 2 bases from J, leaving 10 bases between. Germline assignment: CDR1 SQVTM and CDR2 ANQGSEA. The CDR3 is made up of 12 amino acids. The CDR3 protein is CSAIADTDTQYF. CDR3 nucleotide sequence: TGCAGCGCCATAGCGGACACAGATACGCAGTATTTT.

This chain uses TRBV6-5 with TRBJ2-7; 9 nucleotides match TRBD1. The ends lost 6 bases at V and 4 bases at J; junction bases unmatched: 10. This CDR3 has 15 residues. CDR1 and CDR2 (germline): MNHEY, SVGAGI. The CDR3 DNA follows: TGTGCCAGCAGGGCACCGGGACAGGGCTTATACGAGCAGTACTTC. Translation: CASRAPGQGLYEQYF.

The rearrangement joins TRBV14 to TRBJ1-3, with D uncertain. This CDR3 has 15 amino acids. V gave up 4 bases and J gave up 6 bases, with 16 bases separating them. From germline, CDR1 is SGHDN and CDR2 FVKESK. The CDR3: CASSPYGRRENTIYF. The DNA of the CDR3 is TGTGCCAGCAGCCCCTATGGGAGGCGGGAAAACACCATATATTTT.

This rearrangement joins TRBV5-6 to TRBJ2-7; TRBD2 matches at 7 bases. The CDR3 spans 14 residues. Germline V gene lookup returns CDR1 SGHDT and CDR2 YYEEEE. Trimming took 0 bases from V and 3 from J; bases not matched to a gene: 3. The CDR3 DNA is TGTGCCAGCAGCTTGGGACTAGCAGACTACGAGCAGTACTTC. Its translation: CASSLGLADYEQYF.

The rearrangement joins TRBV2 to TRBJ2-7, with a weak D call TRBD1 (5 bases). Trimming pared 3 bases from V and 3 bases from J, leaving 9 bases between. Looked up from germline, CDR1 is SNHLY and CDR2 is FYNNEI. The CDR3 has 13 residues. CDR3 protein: CASSEGRVYEQYF. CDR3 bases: TGTGCCAGCAGTGAGGGCAGGGTCTACGAGCAGTACTTC.

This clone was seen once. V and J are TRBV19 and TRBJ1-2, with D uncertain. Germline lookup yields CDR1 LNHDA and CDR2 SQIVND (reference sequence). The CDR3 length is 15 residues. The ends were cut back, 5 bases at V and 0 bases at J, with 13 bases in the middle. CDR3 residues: CASSEGRRANYGYTF. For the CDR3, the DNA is TGTGCCAGTAGTGAAGGACGGAGAGCTAACTATGGCTACACCTTC.

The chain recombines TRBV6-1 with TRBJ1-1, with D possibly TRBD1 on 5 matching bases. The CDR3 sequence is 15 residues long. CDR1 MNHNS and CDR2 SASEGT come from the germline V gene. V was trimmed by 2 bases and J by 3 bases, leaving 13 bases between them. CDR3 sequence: CASSERGRAYTEAFF. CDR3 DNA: TGTGCCAGCAGTGAAAGGGGCAGGGCCTACACTGAAGCTTTCTTT.